This TCR beta chain is from a study of early T cells in non-severe SARS-CoV-2 infection. Researchers tagged individual cDNA molecules with unique molecular identifiers. TCRdb ran MiXCR on the 5' RACE reads and lists one entry per CDR3 protein. The sample contains about 90,000 distinct CDR3 sequences, about an eighth of which appear only once. V lost 6 bases, J lost 0 bases, and 12 bases lay in between. The CDR3 has 13 residues. Germline V gene lookup returns CDR1 DFQATT and CDR2 SNEGSKA (reference sequence). Sample: whole blood, taken at baseline. The chain employs TRBV20-1 and TRBJ2-7, with D hard to call. The sequence was collected from an adult who was a healthcare worker with PCR-confirmed SARS-CoV-2 infection or an uninfected control (not recorded which). For the CDR3, the DNA is TGCAGTGCCACCGGCGAGAGCTCCTACGAGCAGTACTTC. Translated, it gives CSATGESSYEQYF.